This record looks at one TCR beta chain sequence and its context. The data are from a study of regulatory T cells in long-lasting Graves disease. The CDR3 is made up of 17 amino acids. J lost 2 bases, V lost 6 bases, and 11 bases had no gene match. Germline V gene data show CDR1 as LNHDA and CDR2 as SQIVND (reference sequence). Sample time point: newly diagnosed GD, antithyroid drugs for less than 3 months. The TCR library was prepared using RNA isolated from PBMCs. Both iRepertoire HTBI primers and Arm-PCR of CDR3 regions were used to build the TCR beta libraries. TCRdb passed the multiplex PCR reads through MiXCR, listing each CDR3 protein once. The data hold hundreds of thousands of distinct CDR3 sequences, with roughly 14% observed a single time. These data also formed part of another study, on T cells in Graves' hyperthyroidism and ophthalmopathy. That publication notes: First-round RT-PCR targeting the TCR CDR3 was performed with the HTBI primer set.

The material sequenced was peripheral blood mononuclear cells (PBMCs), taken at new diagnosis, from a patient treated with antithyroid drugs. The sequence came from a man between 25 and 39 years old with Graves disease. V gene TRBV19 combines with J gene TRBJ2-2; the match to TRBD2 covers 8 bases. CDR3 residues: CASSLREGQFNTGELFF. The CDR3 DNA is TGTGCCAGTAGCCTCCGGGAGGGCCAGTTCAACACCGGGGAGCTGTTTTTT.